Each of the 18 T cell receptor beta chains below was sequenced from the same sample in a study of CD8+ T cells in alopecia areata. cDNA prepared by RNA extraction and subsequent reverse transcription served as the template for sequencing. Generated by immunoSEQ multiplex PCR, the TCRdb table keeps only in-frame clones and is missing some. The data hold some 130,000 clones, with roughly 64% observed a single time. Sequencing used CD4+ T cells sorted from blood, obtained at week 0. The source of these receptors is a human donor with alopecia areata.

With regard to this clone: Different DNA sequences within this sample yield the same CDR3. The V and J genes are TRBV2 and TRBJ2-5; TRBD2 matches at 8 bases. Germline assignment: CDR1 SNHLY and CDR2 FYNNEI. The CDR3 covers 13 residues. V was pared by 7 bases and J by 4 bases, with 5 bases of the junction left unmatched. CDR3 sequence reads: CASNGGGGETQYF. For the CDR3, the DNA is TGTGCCAGCAACGGGGGGGGCGGAGAGACCCAGTACTTC. Full variable domain (remainder filled in from reference TRBV2 and TRBJ2-5): EPEVTQTPSHQVTQMGQEVILRCVPISNHLYFYWYRQILGQKVEFLVSFYNNEISEKSEIFDDQFSVERPDGSNFTLKIRSTKLEDSAMYFCASNGGGGETQYFGPGTRLLVL.

The J gene is TRBJ1-2, the V gene TRBV5-1; 9 nucleotides align to TRBD1. Per germline, CDR1 SGHRS and CDR2 YFSETQ. This CDR3 has 14 amino acids. V trimming: 3 bases; J trimming: 8 bases; junction bases outside the gene matches: 8. For the CDR3, the DNA is TGCGCCAGCAGCTCCACGGGACAGGGAAACGGCTACACCTTC. Encoded protein: CASSSTGQGNGYTF.

This chain uses TRBV18 with TRBJ2-6; perhaps D is TRBD1 or TRBD2 (5 bases each). Germline CDR1 reads KGHSH; CDR2 reads LQKENI. Between the trimmed V and J ends, which lost 3 bases and 0 bases, there was a span of 9 bases. CDR3 length: 16 residues. The CDR3 loop is CASSPWGSSGANVLTF. In DNA form, the CDR3 reads TGTGCCAGCTCACCGTGGGGGTCCTCTGGGGCCAACGTCCTGACTTTC.

This sequence joins TRBV18 and TRBJ2-4, with 8 bases that match TRBD1. Germline CDR1 is KGHSH and CDR2 is LQKENI. V shed 3 bases and J 0 bases; nucleotides not matched to a gene: 7. The CDR3 contains 17 residues. CDR3 residues: CASSPVDRGQAKNIQYF. As DNA, the CDR3 is TGTGCCAGCTCACCGGTCGACAGGGGCCAAGCCAAAAACATTCAGTACTTC.

The chain carries TRBV5-4 and TRBJ1-1; 8 bases are shared with TRBD1. V shed 1 base and J 0 bases; nucleotides not matched to a gene: 5. This CDR3 comprises 16 residues. The germline V gene encodes CDR1 SGHNT and CDR2 YYREEE (reference sequence). Here the CDR3 reads CASSLLQGAMNTEAFF. CDR3 coding DNA: TGTGCCAGCAGCTTGCTCCAGGGGGCTATGAACACTGAAGCTTTCTTT.

A few counts support this clone. This sequence joins TRBV29-1 and TRBJ2-7; D may be TRBD2 (5 bases). V was clipped by 4 bases and J by 6 bases, with 13 bases between them. This CDR3 comprises 12 residues. From germline, CDR1 is SQVTM and CDR2 ANQGSEA. The CDR3 spells CSVVPPAGEQYF. The DNA for the CDR3 is TGCAGCGTTGTACCTCCGGCGGGCGAGCAGTACTTC.

This clone was counted a single time. V is TRBV29-1 and J is TRBJ2-4, with D tentatively TRBD2 (6 bases). The length of the CDR3 is 10 residues. From germline, CDR1 is SQVTM and CDR2 ANQGSEA. The CDR3, as DNA: TGCAGGGACTACAAGGACATTCAGTACTTC. Translated, it gives CRDYKDIQYF. The whole variable domain, filled in from reference TRBV29-1 and TRBJ2-4, reads SAVISQKPSRDICQRGTSLTIQCQVDSQVTMMFWYRQQPGQSLTLIATANQGSEATYESGFVIDKFPISRPNLTFSTLTVSNMSPEDSSIYLCRDYKDIQYFGAGTRLSVL.

The CDR3 DNA reads as TGTGCCAGCAGCTTAGATGAGCAATATGGCTACACCTTC. Amino acids: CASSLDEQYGYTF. J is TRBJ1-2 and V is TRBV7-2; no firm D call. V was pared by 1 base and J by 5 bases, with 8 bases between. This CDR3 contains 13 residues. Germline CDR1 and CDR2: SGHTA and FQGNSA.

V usage is TRBV7-2 and J usage is TRBJ2-5; D gene unclear. V was cut by 2 bases and J by 4 bases, with 11 bases left in between. Germline V CDR1 and CDR2: SGHTA, FQGNSA. There are 14 residues in the CDR3. CDR3 coding DNA: TGTGCCAGCAGCTTACGGTATTTAGGAGAGACCCAGTACTTC. This encodes CASSLRYLGETQYF.

Of note for this clone: The germline gene is not matched at one end of the junction; a read error may be the cause. V is TRBV7-7 and J is TRBJ2-5; 8 bases are a match to TRBD1. Germline CDR1 reads SSHAT; CDR2 reads FNYEAQ (reference sequence). The CDR3 spans 15 residues. This CDR3 is CASSLGQGRQETQYF. In DNA form, the CDR3 reads TGTGCTAGCAGCTTAGGACAGGGCAGACAAGAGACCCAGTACTTC.

This chain connects TRBV27 to TRBJ1-5, with unresolved D. The CDR3 has 13 amino acids. Between the trimmed V and J ends, which lost 4 bases and 7 bases, there was a span of 11 bases. Germline assignment: CDR1 MNHEY and CDR2 SMNVEV (reference sequence). The DNA of the CDR3 is TGTGCCAGCAGTTCCGGGTTAAACCAGCCCCAGCATTTT. This translates into CASSSGLNQPQHF.

The CDR3 spells CASSAQPSYETQYF. CDR3 DNA sequence: TGTGCCAGCAGCGCCCAGCCTTCATACGAGACCCAGTACTTC. The rearrangement uses TRBV9 and TRBJ2-5, with D unclear. This CDR3 is built from 14 residues. The V gene lost 3 bases and the J gene lost 5 bases, with 14 bases spanning the gap. CDR1 and CDR2 from the germline V gene are SGDLS and YYNGEE.

V usage is TRBV29-1 and J usage is TRBJ1-1, with D maybe TRBD1 (5 bases). The CDR3 runs to 14 residues. The ends were cut back, 6 bases at V and 1 base at J, with 15 bases in the middle. Germline V gene sequence: CDR1 SQVTM, CDR2 ANQGSEA. CDR3: CSVGTGLENTEAFF. In DNA form, the CDR3 reads TGCAGCGTCGGAACAGGTTTAGAGAACACTGAAGCTTTCTTT.

This clone showed up just once. The rearrangement joins TRBV30 to TRBJ2-2; D is perhaps TRBD1 (6 bases). Germline CDR1 and CDR2: GTSNPN and SVGIG (reference sequence). With 4 bases removed from V and 5 bases from J, the gap between germline ends came to 11 bases. The CDR3 has 13 amino acids. CDR3 in DNA: TGTGCCTGGACGGGACAAAAGACCGGGGAGCTGTTTTTT. Translation gives CAWTGQKTGELFF.

This clone was recorded once. The chain uses TRBV7-2 and TRBJ2-5; D gene unclear. Germline V lookup: CDR1 SGHTA, CDR2 FQGNSA. There are 11 residues in the CDR3. Between the trimmed V and J ends, which lost 5 bases and 2 bases, there was a span of 3 bases. The CDR3 DNA reads as TGTGCCAGCAGCGGGCAAGAGACCCAGTACTTC. Its translation is CASSGQETQYF. Looking up the rest from reference TRBV7-2 and TRBJ2-5 gives the full variable domain: GAGVSQSPSNKVTEKGKDVELRCDPISGHTALYWYRQSLGQGLEFLIYFQGNSAPDKSGLPSDRFSAERTGGSVSTLTIQRTQQEDSAVYLCASSGQETQYFGPGTRLLVL.

V usage is TRBV5-6 and J usage is TRBJ1-6, with 8 bases identical to TRBD1. The CDR3 is 15 amino acids. Losses at the gene ends were 4 bases for V and 10 bases for J; bases not matched to a gene: 10. The germline V gene has CDR1 SGHDT and CDR2 YYEEEE. CDR3 residues: CASSPPGTGWSPLHF. CDR3 coding DNA: TGTGCCAGCAGCCCCCCCGGGACAGGTTGGTCACCCCTCCACTTT.

The chain recombines TRBV5-1 with TRBJ1-1, with D possibly TRBD1 on 5 matching bases. Trimming shortened V by 2 bases and J by 1 base, and 12 bases separated the two germline ends. This CDR3 contains 15 residues. The germline V gene encodes CDR1 SGHRS and CDR2 YFSETQ. The CDR3 region has the DNA TGCGCCAGCAGCTTCGACAGCCTTGGGAACACTGAAGCTTTCTTT. Protein product: CASSFDSLGNTEAFF.

This clone came up a few times. The chain uses TRBV14 and TRBJ2-5, with D perhaps assigned TRBD1 or TRBD2 (5 bases each). Germline CDR1 SGHDN, CDR2 FVKESK. V lost 6 bases to trimming and J lost 9 bases, with 11 bases between them. This CDR3 comprises 11 residues. The CDR3 DNA follows: TGTGCCAGCAGTTCAAGGGGAGCCCAGTACTTC. Its protein product is CASSSRGAQYF.